A single sample gave rise to the 22 T cell receptor beta chains below, sequenced in a study of metastatic and nonmetastatic thyroid tumors. No patient had received any treatment before thyroid surgery. TCRdb re-called the PCR reads with MiXCR. The table includes roughly 15,000 clones, 31% detected once. Sample: blood. These receptor sequences come from a female donor with papillary thyroid cancer or a benign thyroid nodule (not recorded which). Some clones in this sample may be carry-over from other donors' samples.

In this sample, this clone turned up a few times. The chain recombines TRBV4-3 with TRBJ1-3; D unclear. The length of the CDR3 is 13 residues. Germline CDR1 reads LGHNA; CDR2 reads YSLEER. The germline V and J ends were trimmed by 2 bases and 0 bases, with 2 bases remaining between them. The CDR3 nucleotides are TGCGCCAGCAGCCAAACCTCTGGAAACACCATATATTTT. Translating gives CASSQTSGNTIYF.

By share, this clone counts as medium-sized (0.01 to 0.1%). V and J are TRBV6-2 or TRBV6-3 and TRBJ1-5; a weak D match, TRBD1 (6 bases). Looked up from germline, CDR1 is MNHEY and CDR2 is SVGEGT. Trimming pared 5 bases from V and 2 bases from J, leaving 13 bases between. The CDR3 spans 15 residues. The CDR3 loop reads CASSGDIGGNQPQHF. As DNA, the CDR3 is TGTGCCAGCAGTGGGGACATAGGGGGCAATCAGCCCCAGCATTTT.

This clone was detected many times. The chain employs TRBV20-1 and TRBJ2-1, with D perhaps assigned TRBD1 or TRBD2 (6 bases each). V dropped 6 bases and J dropped 6 bases, with 15 bases sitting between them. The CDR3 covers 13 residues. Germline V gene data show CDR1 as DFQATT and CDR2 as SNEGSKA (reference sequence). The CDR3 nucleotides read TGCAGTGCCGGTGGTCGGGGGCTCAATGAGCAGTTCTTC. Protein: CSAGGRGLNEQFF.

Turning to this clone: A read error may produce the germline difference seen at one junction end. The chain couples TRBV19 to TRBJ1-1; 12 bases match TRBD1. Germline CDR1 reads LNHDA; CDR2 reads SQIVND (reference sequence). This CDR3 has 19 amino acids. The CDR3 reads CASSPLTGQGASLNTEVLF. In nucleotides, the CDR3 is TGTGCCAGTAGTCCGTTAACGGGACAGGGGGCGTCTTTGAACACTGAAGTTTTATTT.

The chain employs TRBV9 and TRBJ2-5, with D perhaps TRBD1 (6 bases). Germline CDR1 and CDR2: SGDLS and YYNGEE. The germline V and J ends were trimmed by 4 bases and 1 base, with 17 bases remaining between them. The CDR3 is made up of 16 amino acids. CDR3 DNA: TGTGCCAGCAGCCTAGGTGTGTGGGGGCCCCAAGAGACCCAGTACTTC. Amino acid sequence: CASSLGVWGPQETQYF. The whole variable domain, filled in from reference TRBV9 and TRBJ2-5, reads DSGVTQTPKHLITATGQRVTLRCSPRSGDLSVYWYQQSLDQGLQFLIQYYNGEERAKGNILERFSAQQFPDLHSELNLSSLELGDSALYFCASSLGVWGPQETQYFGPGTRLLVL.

The V gene is TRBV20-1, the J gene TRBJ2-6; D gene unclear. V lost 1 base and J 6 bases, leaving 19 bases between the germline ends. The germline gives CDR1 DFQATT, CDR2 SNEGSKA (reference sequence). The CDR3 runs 17 residues. In DNA form, the CDR3 reads TGCAGTGCTAGAGTACGAAGGAGCCCCCGGGCGGCCAACGTCCTGACTTTC. Its translation: CSARVRRSPRAANVLTF.

This clone was counted a few times. The genes are TRBV15 and TRBJ2-5, with a weak D call TRBD2 (6 bases). The germline CDR1 and CDR2 sequences are LNHNV and YYDKDF (reference sequence). The V end was cut by 3 bases, the J end by 5 bases, with 10 bases between. CDR3 size: 13 residues. In nucleotides, the CDR3 is TGTGCCACCAGCAGGTACGGAGGGGAGACCCAGTACTTC. It codes for CATSRYGGETQYF.

This chain links TRBV4-2 with TRBJ1-4; D gene uncertain. This CDR3 is built from 16 residues. Germline V lookup: CDR1 LGHNA, CDR2 YNFKEQ. V was trimmed by 1 base and J by 3 bases, leaving 12 bases between them. This CDR3 reads CASSQAEGRANEKLFF. In nucleotides, the CDR3 is TGTGCCAGCAGCCAAGCGGAGGGCCGTGCTAATGAAAAACTGTTTTTT.

This clone was counted ten times or more. At the DNA level, this CDR3 is encoded by other sequences in the same sample as well. V is TRBV4-1 and J is TRBJ1-1; no definite D call. V lost 4 bases and J lost 0, with 6 bases in between. This CDR3 region has 13 residues. Germline lookup yields CDR1 MGHRA and CDR2 YSYEKL. CDR3 region: CASSLGLNTEAFF. The DNA for the CDR3 is TGCGCCAGCAGCCTTGGACTGAACACTGAAGCTTTCTTT.

By share of the sample, this clone is medium-sized. The chain employs TRBV6-1 and TRBJ2-5; a possible D gene is TRBD2 (5 bases). CDR3 length: 12 amino acids. Germline V gene sequence: CDR1 MNHNS, CDR2 SASEGT. V gave up 6 bases and J gave up 3 bases, with 8 bases separating them. In nucleotides, the CDR3 is TGTGCCAGCAGGACCGGGGAAGAGACCCAGTACTTC. This translates into CASRTGEETQYF.

This chain uses TRBV10-1 with TRBJ1-1; D is ambiguous. This CDR3 is 13 amino acids long. V was clipped by 8 bases and J by 5 bases, with 15 bases between them. The V gene's germline CDR1 is WNHNN and CDR2 SYGVQD (reference sequence). CDR3 sequence: CASSPQIGTEAFF. As DNA, the CDR3 is TGCGCCAGCTCCCCCCAGATTGGGACTGAAGCTTTCTTT.

In this sample, this clone turned up many times. The chain links TRBV4-3 to TRBJ1-5; TRBD1 matches at 7 bases. CDR3 length: 15 amino acids. Trimming took 0 bases from V and 4 from J; bases not matched to a gene: 3. The V gene's germline CDR1 is LGHNA and CDR2 YSLEER. In DNA, the CDR3 is TGCGCCAGCAGCCAAGATGGACAGGCAAATCAGCCCCAGCATTTT. Protein sequence: CASSQDGQANQPQHF.

This clone is labeled as medium-sized. This sequence joins TRBV6-1 and TRBJ1-6; D uncertain. The CDR3 is 15 residues long. V lost 2 bases and J 9 bases, leaving 14 bases between the germline ends. CDR1 is MNHNS, CDR2 SASEGT, per germline. This CDR3 is CASSEFGQESSPLHF. The DNA of the CDR3 is TGTGCCAGCAGTGAATTCGGTCAGGAGAGTTCACCCCTCCACTTT.

This clone was seen repeatedly, ten times or more. Other DNA sequences in this sample translate to the same CDR3. CDR3 in DNA: TGTGCCAGTAGTATAGGAAGCGGGGGGTTAGCAGATACGCAGTATTTT. As protein: CASSIGSGGLADTQYF. V and J are TRBV19 and TRBJ2-3; 9 bases fit TRBD2. The CDR3 is 16 residues long. Germline-derived CDR1 and CDR2 are LNHDA and SQIVND (reference sequence). The ends lost 1 base at V and 4 bases at J; junction bases unmatched: 6. Based on the CDR3 plus reference TRBV19 and TRBJ2-3, the full variable domain is DGGITQSPKYLFRKEGQNVTLSCEQNLNHDAMYWYRQDPGQGLRLIYYSQIVNDFQKGDIAEGYSVSREKKESFPLTVTSAQKNPTAFYLCASSIGSGGLADTQYFGPGTRLTVL.

The V and J genes are TRBV27 and TRBJ2-1; 8 bases map to TRBD2. The CDR3 consists of 16 residues. The germline gives CDR1 MNHEY, CDR2 SMNVEV (reference sequence). V dropped 3 bases and J dropped 7; count of bases not matched to a gene: 11. CDR3 coding DNA: TGTGCCAGCAGTTTGAGTCGGGGGGGCCTGGGGAATGAGCAGTTCTTC. Translated, it gives CASSLSRGGLGNEQFF.

There are many counts of this clone. The J gene is TRBJ1-4, the V gene TRBV9; the D is unclear. V was trimmed by 0 bases and J by 7 bases, leaving 13 bases between them. Per germline, CDR1 SGDLS and CDR2 YYNGEE. The CDR3 spans 15 residues. The CDR3 coding sequence is TGTGCCAGCAGCGTAGGAGACAACGGAGGTGAAAAACTGTTTTTT. Protein sequence: CASSVGDNGGEKLFF.

Note on this clone: An end of the junction differs from the germline gene, which may be a read error. The gene calls are TRBV7-9 and TRBJ2-5; D possibly corresponds to TRBD2 (5 bases). This CDR3 spans 14 amino acids. Germline V gives CDR1 SEHNR, CDR2 FQNEAQ (reference sequence). This CDR3 is CASSYPWIGETQYF. DNA for the CDR3: TGTGCCAGCAGCTACCCGTGGATCGGGGAGACACAGTACTTC. Supplemented by reference TRBV7-9 and TRBJ2-5, the full variable domain reads DTGVSQNPRHKITKRGQNVTFRCDPISEHNRLYWYRQTLGQGPEFLTYFQNEAQLEKSRLLSDRFSAERPKGSFSTLEIQRTEQGDSAMYLCASSYPWIGETQYFGPGTRLLVL.

This clone was counted at least ten times. The chain combines TRBV15 with TRBJ1-2; the D gene is possibly TRBD1 (5 bases). Trimming cost V 3 bases and J 3 bases, with 5 bases left between them. CDR3 length: 12 amino acids. CDR1 and CDR2 from the germline V gene are LNHNV and YYDKDF (reference sequence). CDR3 sequence (DNA): TGTGCCACCAGCAGGGGGGACTATGGCTACACCTTC. It specifies CATSRGDYGYTF. The entire variable domain, with the rest obtained from reference TRBV15 and TRBJ1-2, is as follows: DAMVIQNPRYQVTQFGKPVTLSCSQTLNHNVMYWYQQKSSQAPKLLFHYYDKDFNNEADTPDNFQSRRPNTSFCFLDIRSPGLGDTAMYLCATSRGDYGYTFGSGTRLTVV.

The CDR3 DNA follows: TGCAGTGCTAAGGGGGGGGACCGGAACACTGAAGCTTTCTTT. Protein product: CSAKGGDRNTEAFF. The V call is TRBV20-1, the J call TRBJ1-1; TRBD1 is a possible D gene (6 bases). V gave up 4 bases and J gave up 1 base, with 13 bases separating them. From germline, CDR1 is DFQATT and CDR2 SNEGSKA (reference sequence). This CDR3 is built from 14 residues.

This clone was seen a handful of times. CDR3 loop: CASSVTRDTGELFF. CDR3 nucleotides: TGTGCCAGCAGTGTGACACGGGACACCGGGGAGCTGTTTTTT. The rearrangement joins TRBV6-1 to TRBJ2-2; no definite D call. The CDR3 length is 14 residues. V was shortened by 4 bases and J by 3 bases, with 9 bases between the two germline ends. The germline gives CDR1 MNHNS, CDR2 SASEGT.

This clone has a count of ten or more. The chain combines TRBV29-1 with TRBJ2-3; no clear D. Trimming took 3 bases from V and 2 from J, leaving 6 bases between them. CDR3 size: 12 residues. Germline V gene data show CDR1 as SQVTM and CDR2 as ANQGSEA. The CDR3 region has the DNA TGCAGCGTTGATGACCTCACAGATACGCAGTATTTT. Its translation: CSVDDLTDTQYF.

In its sample, this clone ranks as medium-sized (0.01 to 0.1%). The V call is TRBV28, the J call TRBJ1-5; the D gene is possibly TRBD1 (6 bases). CDR1 is MDHEN and CDR2 is SYDVKM in the germline V gene. The CDR3 spans 14 residues. V was clipped by 5 bases and J by 5 bases, with 13 bases between them. The CDR3 loop reads CASSTGQTHQPQHF. CDR3 in DNA: TGTGCCAGCAGTACGGGACAAACGCATCAGCCCCAGCATTTT. Variable domain in full (rest from reference TRBV28 and TRBJ1-5): DVKVTQSSRYLVKRTGEKVFLECVQDMDHENMFWYRQDPGLGLRLIYFSYDVKMKEKGDIPEGYSVSREKKERFSLILESASTNQTSMYLCASSTGQTHQPQHFGDGTRLSIL.